Listed here are 4 T cell receptor beta chains from one sample, sequenced in a study of T cell repertoires in cytomegalovirus infection (dated by TCRdb to the late 2010s). Sequenced using an Illumina HiSeq 1500. TCRdb's own reprocessing of the public reads used fastp at Q25 and MiXCR and kept productive beta chains. Each entry merges the rows of one CDR3 protein and shows their most common DNA and genes. The sample profile shows roughly 920,000 distinct CDR3 sequences; 30% to 40% of them were found once. The biggest ten clones account for about an eighth of the sample. In light of the paper, this sample's treatment or condition label describes: in vitro stimulation with specific CMV peptide epitopes to enrich CMV-specific T cells. Their cognate antigens are unknown. The sample here was cultured CD8+ T cells from PBMCs, taken from culture after CMV antigen stimulation. Every receptor here comes from a human donor in good health (CMV status not recorded). Some clones in this sample may be carry-over from other donors' samples.

This clonotype was seen more than once but under ten times. This chain connects TRBV12-3 or TRBV12-4 to TRBJ1-1; no definite D call. This CDR3 comprises 13 residues. Trimming pared 5 bases from V and 4 bases from J, leaving 11 bases between. In nucleotides, the CDR3 is TGTGCCAGCAGTATTCCCCGGGGCACTGAAGCTTTCTTT. Translating it yields CASSIPRGTEAFF.

The rearrangement uses TRBV7-9 and TRBJ2-1, with 8 bases that match TRBD1. Germline V gene lookup returns CDR1 SEHNR and CDR2 FQNEAQ (reference sequence). CDR3 length: 16 residues. The trim removed 4 bases at V and 4 bases at J, leaving 9 bases unmatched. CDR3 in amino acids: CASSSTPGQAYNEQFF. DNA of the CDR3: TGTGCCAGCAGCTCTACTCCGGGACAGGCTTACAATGAGCAGTTCTTC.

The chain recombines TRBV2 with TRBJ1-1, with D perhaps matching TRBD1 (5 bases). This CDR3 contains 11 residues. Looked up from germline, CDR1 is SNHLY and CDR2 is FYNNEI. CDR3 in DNA: TGTGTGTCGCGGGGGGGACCTGAAGCTTTCTTT. Its protein is CVSRGGPEAFF.

Note on this clonotype: This is likely a read error, given that the CDR3 carries no conserved phenylalanine or tryptophan at its end. The genes are TRBV7-4 and TRBJ2-7; 7 bases are a match to TRBD1. The CDR3 runs 18 residues. Trimming cost V 0 bases and J 1 base; bases outside gene matches: 12. CDR1 is SGHVT and CDR2 is SQSDAQ in the germline V gene. The CDR3 region is CASSLAASDRTGSYEQYL. CDR3 coding DNA: TGTGCCAGCAGCTTAGCGGCTTCGGACAGGACTGGGTCCTACGAGCAGTACTTA.